This entry lists 20 T cell receptor beta chains sequenced from one sample in a study of blood T cells in healthy people across ages. A second PCR, run for about 7 to 11 cycles, used a sample-barcoded 5' primer plus a J-beta primer mix. TCRdb reprocessed the 5' RACE reads with MiXCR, giving one entry per CDR3 protein. The table includes fewer than 800,000 distinct CDR3 sequences, about half detected once. Sequenced sample: blood. These receptors were collected from a woman aged 55-70 years in good health.

In nucleotides, the CDR3 is TGTGCCAGCAGCGTCGGGGGGGCTAGCGGGAGCCTTGGTTCCTACAATGAGCAGTACTTC. Translating gives CASSVGGASGSLGSYNEQYF. The gene calls are TRBV9 and TRBJ2-1; 10 nucleotides align to TRBD2. Matching the DNA end better, TRBJ2-7 makes the J call doubtful. Looked up from germline, CDR1 is SGDLS and CDR2 is YYNGEE. The CDR3 sequence is 20 residues long.

This chain uses TRBV12-3 or TRBV12-4 with TRBJ2-7; 7 nucleotides agree with TRBD2. J was trimmed by 0 bases and V by 3 bases; bases with no gene match: 5. CDR3 length equals 15 residues. CDR3 nucleotide sequence: TGTGCCAGCAGTTTTGCGGCGGGAGACTCCTACGAGCAGTACTTC. Translation: CASSFAAGDSYEQYF.

Ten or more counts support this clonotype. V and J are TRBV7-8 and TRBJ1-1, with 12 bases matching TRBD1. Trimming removed 5 bases from V and 8 bases from J; junction bases left unmatched: 15. This CDR3 has 17 amino acids. The germline gives CDR1 SGHVS, CDR2 FQNEAQ. The CDR3 nucleotides are TGTGCCAGCAGCCTAGTGGGGACAGGGGGCAGTTTTCGGGAAGCTTTCTTT. This translates into CASSLVGTGGSFREAFF.

This clonotype was recorded a few times. This chain connects TRBV27 to TRBJ2-1; 9 nucleotides line up with TRBD2. Germline values: CDR1 MNHEY, CDR2 SMNVEV (reference sequence). The CDR3 extends over 17 amino acids. V was clipped by 2 bases and J by 5 bases; unmatched bases: 10. DNA of the CDR3: TGTGCCAGCAGTTTACGGAGGTCTAGCGGGATCCACAATGAGCAGTTCTTC. Translated: CASSLRRSSGIHNEQFF.

This sequence joins TRBV4-1 and TRBJ2-4; D perhaps matches TRBD1 (5 bases). The germline V gene encodes CDR1 MGHRA and CDR2 YSYEKL. Trimming removed 0 bases from V and 0 bases from J, with 9 bases in between. There are 16 residues in the CDR3. The CDR3 bases are TGCGCCAGCAGCCAAGAAGCCAGGGTAGCCAAAAACATTCAGTACTTC. As protein: CASSQEARVAKNIQYF.

The chain joins TRBV5-1 to TRBJ2-5; D perhaps matches TRBD2 (6 bases). The V gene lost 1 base and the J gene lost 0 bases, with 10 bases spanning the gap. CDR3 length: 15 amino acids. Germline V lookup: CDR1 SGHRS, CDR2 YFSETQ. CDR3 region: CASSLSPGDQETQYF. In DNA form, the CDR3 reads TGCGCCAGCAGCTTGTCTCCGGGAGACCAAGAGACCCAGTACTTC.

The genes are TRBV27 and TRBJ2-1; D assignment may be TRBD1 or TRBD2 (5 bases each). The J call is doubtful: the DNA matches TRBJ2-7 better. Germline CDR1 reads MNHEY; CDR2 reads SMNVEV (reference sequence). The CDR3 extends over 17 amino acids. This CDR3 reads CASTALSGGRIDNEQYF. The CDR3 nucleotides read TGTGCCAGCACCGCGTTGAGTGGGGGACGAATCGACAATGAGCAGTACTTC.

On this clonotype itself: Sequence at one end of the junction differs from germline and may be a read error. This chain links TRBV20-1 with TRBJ2-1; 10 bases are a match to TRBD2. There are 22 residues in the CDR3. Per the germline V gene, CDR1 is DFQATT and CDR2 is SNEGSKA (reference sequence). CDR3 nucleotides: TGCAGTGCTAGAGTCGCTTGGGTCTCGGTACTAGCGGGACAAAGGGACTACGATGAGCAGTTCTTC. Translation gives CSARVAWVSVLAGQRDYDEQFF.

CDR3 protein: CAWSIPGDIQYF. CDR3 bases: TGTGCCTGGAGTATCCCCGGAGACATTCAGTACTTC. The chain couples TRBV30 to TRBJ2-4, with D hard to call. The V end was cut by 2 bases, the J end by 8 bases, with 10 bases between. This CDR3 has 12 residues. Per germline, CDR1 GTSNPN and CDR2 SVGIG (reference sequence).

This chain joins TRBV4-1 and TRBJ2-6; D may be TRBD2 (5 bases). The V end was cut by 1 base, the J end by 0 bases, with 7 bases between. This CDR3 has 16 residues. Germline CDR1 is MGHRA and CDR2 is YSYEKL. The CDR3 DNA is TGCGCCAGCAGCCAAGGCGGGTTCTCTGGGGCCAACGTCCTGACTTTC. Translation gives CASSQGGFSGANVLTF.

The rearrangement joins TRBV20-1 to TRBJ1-1; D not certain. The CDR3 totals 13 residues. Deletions cut 1 base from V and 11 bases from J, with 17 bases between. Germline assignment: CDR1 DFQATT and CDR2 SNEGSKA (reference sequence). The CDR3 loop is CSARAVRGIRAFF. CDR3 DNA: TGCAGTGCTAGAGCCGTCCGAGGGATACGCGCTTTCTTT.

Points on this clonotype: At one of its ends the junction is not consistent with the germline gene, which may arise from a read error. This sequence joins TRBV7-9 and TRBJ1-2; maybe TRBD1 (5 bases). Germline V gives CDR1 SEHNR, CDR2 FQNEAQ (reference sequence). CDR3 size: 15 residues. DNA for the CDR3: TGTGCCAGCAGCTGGGGGGTACTAGCTGAAGAGACCCGGTACTTC. Amino acids: CASSWGVLAEETRYF.

This clonotype was detected a few times. The chain joins TRBV29-1 to TRBJ1-2; perhaps TRBD1 as D (5 bases). The germline CDR1 and CDR2 sequences are SQVTM and ANQGSEA. V shed 4 bases and J shed 7 bases, with 10 bases lying between them. This CDR3 spans 11 amino acids. Written as DNA, the CDR3 is TGCAGCGTTGGCGGGGGAAGTGGCTACACCTTC. Residues: CSVGGGSGYTF.

This chain uses TRBV27 with TRBJ2-1; D is unclear. The V gene's germline CDR1 is MNHEY and CDR2 SMNVEV (reference sequence). The V end was cut by 5 bases, the J end by 6 bases, with 14 bases between. The CDR3 totals 14 residues. This CDR3 is CASSQPRAGNEQFF. The CDR3 nucleotides are TGTGCCAGCAGTCAGCCTAGAGCTGGCAATGAGCAGTTCTTC.

This clonotype was seen more than once but under ten times. The V and J genes are TRBV5-5 and TRBJ2-7; unclear D gene. The CDR3 runs to 13 residues. From germline, CDR1 is SGHKS and CDR2 YYEKEE (reference sequence). Trimming took off 0 bases at V and 4 bases at J, with 8 bases between the two ends. CDR3 region: CASSLESRYEQYF. The CDR3 nucleotides are TGTGCCAGCAGCTTGGAGAGTCGGTACGAGCAGTACTTC.

Of note for this clonotype: One junction end does not reproduce the germline sequence, and a read error may be involved. This rearrangement joins TRBV6-5 to TRBJ2-7; the match to TRBD1 covers 10 bases. The germline CDR1 and CDR2 sequences are MNHEY and SVGAGI. CDR3 size: 14 residues. CDR3: CASSSGTGVYGQYF. The CDR3 DNA sequence: TGTGCCAGCAGTTCCGGGACAGGGGTCTACGGGCAGTACTTC.

J is TRBJ1-1 and V is TRBV5-1; D ambiguous. The CDR3 covers 14 residues. V dropped 2 bases and J dropped 0 bases, with 8 bases sitting between them. CDR1 and CDR2 (germline): SGHRS, YFSETQ. In nucleotides, the CDR3 is TGCGCCAGCAGCTTCGCAAACATGAACACTGAAGCTTTCTTT. Its translation is CASSFANMNTEAFF.

In its sample, this clonotype was seen once. The rearrangement links TRBV15 to TRBJ2-1, with D possibly matching TRBD2 (6 bases). Germline V gene sequence: CDR1 LNHNV, CDR2 YYDKDF (reference sequence). This CDR3 comprises 15 residues. The V end was cut by 1 base, the J end by 4 bases, with 11 bases between. In nucleotides, the CDR3 is TGTGCCACCAGCAGAGGTGGGGGGACTTACAATGAGCAGTTCTTC. Amino acid sequence: CATSRGGGTYNEQFF.

J is TRBJ2-1 and V is TRBV9; weak D call: TRBD1 (5 bases). This CDR3 spans 17 amino acids. Germline CDR1 reads SGDLS; CDR2 reads YYNGEE. The V gene lost 3 bases and the J gene lost 7 bases, with 23 bases spanning the gap. CDR3 sequence (DNA): TGTGCCAGCAGCGCCGGACATACAGGTAACCGACGGAATGAGCAGTTCTTC. Its protein is CASSAGHTGNRRNEQFF.

The rearrangement uses TRBV12-3 or TRBV12-4 and TRBJ1-6; D may be TRBD1 (5 bases). The CDR3 loop spans 16 amino acids. The V and J ends lost 3 bases and 7 bases respectively, with 16 bases between them. The CDR3 here is CASSFRVSASNSPLHF. In nucleotides, the CDR3 is TGTGCCAGCAGTTTCAGGGTTTCCGCATCAAATTCACCCCTCCACTTT.